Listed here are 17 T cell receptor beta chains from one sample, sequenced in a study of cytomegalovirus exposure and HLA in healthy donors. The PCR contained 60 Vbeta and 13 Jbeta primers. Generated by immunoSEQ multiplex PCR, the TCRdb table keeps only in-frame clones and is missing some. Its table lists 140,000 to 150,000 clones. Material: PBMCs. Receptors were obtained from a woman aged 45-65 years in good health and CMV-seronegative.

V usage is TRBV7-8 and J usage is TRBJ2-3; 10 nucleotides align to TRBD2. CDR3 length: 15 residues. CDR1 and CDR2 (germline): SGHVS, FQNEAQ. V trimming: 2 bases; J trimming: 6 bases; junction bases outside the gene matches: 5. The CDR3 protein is CASSLRSSGGDTQYF. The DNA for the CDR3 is TGTGCCAGCAGCTTAAGGTCTAGCGGGGGTGATACGCAGTATTTT.

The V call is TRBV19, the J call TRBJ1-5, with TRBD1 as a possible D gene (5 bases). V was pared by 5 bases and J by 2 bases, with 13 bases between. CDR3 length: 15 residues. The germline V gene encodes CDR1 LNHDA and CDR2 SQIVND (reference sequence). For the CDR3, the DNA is TGTGCCAGTAGTGTTGGGCAGGGTGGCAATCAGCCCCAGCATTTT. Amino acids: CASSVGQGGNQPQHF. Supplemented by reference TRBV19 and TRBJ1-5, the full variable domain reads DGGITQSPKYLFRKEGQNVTLSCEQNLNHDAMYWYRQDPGQGLRLIYYSQIVNDFQKGDIAEGYSVSREKKESFPLTVTSAQKNPTAFYLCASSVGQGGNQPQHFGDGTRLSIL.

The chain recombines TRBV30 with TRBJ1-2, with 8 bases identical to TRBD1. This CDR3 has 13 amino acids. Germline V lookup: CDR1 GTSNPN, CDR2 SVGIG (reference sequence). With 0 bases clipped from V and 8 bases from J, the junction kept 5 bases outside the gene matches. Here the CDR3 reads CAWSVQGEGGYTF. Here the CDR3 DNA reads TGTGCCTGGAGTGTACAGGGGGAGGGGGGCTACACCTTC. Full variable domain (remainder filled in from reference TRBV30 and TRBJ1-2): SQTIHQWPATLVQPVGSPLSLECTVEGTSNPNLYWYRQAAGRGLQLLFYSVGIGQISSEVPQNLSASRPQDRQFILSSKKLLLSDSGFYLCAWSVQGEGGYTFGSGTRLTVV.

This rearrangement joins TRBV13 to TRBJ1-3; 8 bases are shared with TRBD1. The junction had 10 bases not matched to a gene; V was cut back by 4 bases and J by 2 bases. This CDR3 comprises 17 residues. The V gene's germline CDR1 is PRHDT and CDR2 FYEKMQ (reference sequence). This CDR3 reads CASSYSGTGSTGNTIYF. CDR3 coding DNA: TGTGCCAGCAGCTATTCCGGGACAGGATCTACTGGAAACACCATATATTTT.

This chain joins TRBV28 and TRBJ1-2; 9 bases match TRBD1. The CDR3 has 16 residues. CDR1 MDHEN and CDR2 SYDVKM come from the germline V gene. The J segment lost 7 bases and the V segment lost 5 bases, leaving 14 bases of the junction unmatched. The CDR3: CASSTRDRERVCGYTF. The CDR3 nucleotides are TGTGCCAGCAGTACCCGGGACAGGGAACGGGTCTGTGGCTACACCTTC.

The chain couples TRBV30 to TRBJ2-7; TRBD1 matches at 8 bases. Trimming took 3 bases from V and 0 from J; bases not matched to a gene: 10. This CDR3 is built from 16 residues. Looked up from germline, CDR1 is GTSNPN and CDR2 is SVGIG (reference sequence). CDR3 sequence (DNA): TGTGCCTGGAGGTTCCCCTCCGGACAGGGCTCCTACGAGCAGTACTTC. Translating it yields CAWRFPSGQGSYEQYF.

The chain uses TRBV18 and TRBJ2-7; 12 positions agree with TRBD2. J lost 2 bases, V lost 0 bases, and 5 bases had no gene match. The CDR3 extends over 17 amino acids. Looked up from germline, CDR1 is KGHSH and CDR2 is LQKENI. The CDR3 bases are TGTGCCAGCTCACCACCGGGACTAGCGGGCGTCGCCTACGAGCAGTACTTC. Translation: CASSPPGLAGVAYEQYF.

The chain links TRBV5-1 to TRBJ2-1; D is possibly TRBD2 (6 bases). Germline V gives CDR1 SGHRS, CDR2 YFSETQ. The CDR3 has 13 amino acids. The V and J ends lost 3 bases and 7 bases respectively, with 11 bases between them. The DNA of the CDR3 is TGCGCCAGCAGCTCGCCCCTAGCGAATGAGCAGTTCTTC. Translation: CASSSPLANEQFF.

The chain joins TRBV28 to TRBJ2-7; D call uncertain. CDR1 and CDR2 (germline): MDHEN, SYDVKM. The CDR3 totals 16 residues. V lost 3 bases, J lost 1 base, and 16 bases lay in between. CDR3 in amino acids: CASSFQRRRLSYEQYF. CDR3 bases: TGTGCCAGCAGTTTTCAGCGACGTCGCCTATCCTACGAGCAGTACTTC.

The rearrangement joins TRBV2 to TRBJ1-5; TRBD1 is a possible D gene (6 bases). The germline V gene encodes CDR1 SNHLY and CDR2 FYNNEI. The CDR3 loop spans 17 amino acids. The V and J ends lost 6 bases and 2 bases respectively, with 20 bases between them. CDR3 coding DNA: TGTGCCAGCAGGACTGGGACATCTGAGATGGGCAATCAGCCCCAGCATTTT. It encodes CASRTGTSEMGNQPQHF.

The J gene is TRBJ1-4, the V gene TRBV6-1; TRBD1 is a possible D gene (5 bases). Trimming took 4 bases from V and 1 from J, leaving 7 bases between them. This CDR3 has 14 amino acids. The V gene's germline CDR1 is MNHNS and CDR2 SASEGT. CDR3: CASSAGGTNEKLFF. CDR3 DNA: TGTGCCAGCAGTGCGGGGGGAACTAATGAAAAACTGTTTTTT.

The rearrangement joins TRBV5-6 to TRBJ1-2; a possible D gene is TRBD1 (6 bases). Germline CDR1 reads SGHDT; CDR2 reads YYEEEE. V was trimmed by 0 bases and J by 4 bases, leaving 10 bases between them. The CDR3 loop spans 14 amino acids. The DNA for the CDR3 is TGTGCCAGCAGCTTGGCCAACAGGGCCTATGGCTACACCTTC. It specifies CASSLANRAYGYTF.

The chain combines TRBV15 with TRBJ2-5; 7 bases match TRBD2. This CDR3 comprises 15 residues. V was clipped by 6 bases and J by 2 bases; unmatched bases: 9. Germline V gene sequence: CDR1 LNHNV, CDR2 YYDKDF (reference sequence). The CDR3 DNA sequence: TGTGCCACCAGTGGACCGGCGGGAGTACAAGAGACCCAGTACTTC. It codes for CATSGPAGVQETQYF. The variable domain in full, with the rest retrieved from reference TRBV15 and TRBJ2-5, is DAMVIQNPRYQVTQFGKPVTLSCSQTLNHNVMYWYQQKSSQAPKLLFHYYDKDFNNEADTPDNFQSRRPNTSFCFLDIRSPGLGDTAMYLCATSGPAGVQETQYFGPGTRLLVL.

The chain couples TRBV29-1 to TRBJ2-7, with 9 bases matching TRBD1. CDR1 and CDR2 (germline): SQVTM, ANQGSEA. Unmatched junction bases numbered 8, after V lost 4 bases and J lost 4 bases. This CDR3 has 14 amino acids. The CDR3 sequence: CSVVPRDRVYEQYF. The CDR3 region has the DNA TGCAGCGTTGTCCCCCGGGACAGGGTATACGAGCAGTACTTC.

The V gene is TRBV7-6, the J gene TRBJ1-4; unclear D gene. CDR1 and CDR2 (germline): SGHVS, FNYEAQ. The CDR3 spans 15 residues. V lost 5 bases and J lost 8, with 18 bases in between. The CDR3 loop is CASSPRHVGPEKLFF. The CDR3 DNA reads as TGTGCCAGCAGCCCACGACACGTGGGTCCGGAAAAACTGTTTTTT.

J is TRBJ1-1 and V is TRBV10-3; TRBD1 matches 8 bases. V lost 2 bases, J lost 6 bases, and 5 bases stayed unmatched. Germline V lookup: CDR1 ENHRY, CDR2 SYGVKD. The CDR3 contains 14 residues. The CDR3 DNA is TGTGCCATCAGTGAGACAGGGGGAGCGTCTGAAGCTTTCTTT. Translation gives CAISETGGASEAFF.

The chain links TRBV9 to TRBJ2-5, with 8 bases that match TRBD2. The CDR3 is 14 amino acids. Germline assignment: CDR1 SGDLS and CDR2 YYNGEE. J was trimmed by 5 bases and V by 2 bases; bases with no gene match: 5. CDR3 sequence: CASSVSGGRETQYF. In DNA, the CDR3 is TGTGCCAGCAGCGTCAGCGGGGGCCGGGAGACCCAGTACTTC.